The 11 T cell receptor beta chains below were found in one sample sequenced in a study of control samples from healthy donors and cancer patients. Repertoires were generated with immunoSEQ multiplex PCR, while TCRdb's copy carries only in-frame clones and drops some. The sample has 150,000 to 200,000 clones; about 91% are singletons. The sample was blood. The receptors originated from a woman between 40 and 55 years old in good health.

This clone showed up just once. The gene calls are TRBV24-1 and TRBJ2-2, with D unclear. V lost 9 bases and J 4 bases, leaving 5 bases between the germline ends. This CDR3 spans 11 amino acids. Germline CDR1 KGHDR, CDR2 SFDVKD. CDR3 region: CATQSTGELFF. Written as DNA, the CDR3 is TGTGCCACCCAATCCACCGGGGAGCTGTTTTTT.

The chain employs TRBV7-2 and TRBJ2-7, with TRBD2 matching 9 bases. The germline V gene encodes CDR1 SGHTA and CDR2 FQGNSA. The V gene end was trimmed by 8 bases and the J gene end by 3 bases; junction bases not matched to a gene: 17. This CDR3 is built from 17 residues. The CDR3 DNA is TGTGCCAGCTCGAGCCAGAGCGGGGGGCCTCGGGTCTACGAGCAGTACTTC. It yields the protein CASSSQSGGPRVYEQYF. Together with reference TRBV7-2 and TRBJ2-7, the CDR3 gives the full variable domain: GAGVSQSPSNKVTEKGKDVELRCDPISGHTALYWYRQSLGQGLEFLIYFQGNSAPDKSGLPSDRFSAERTGGSVSTLTIQRTQQEDSAVYLCASSSQSGGPRVYEQYFGPGTRLTVT.

This clone was counted a single time. The V call is TRBV11-1, the J call TRBJ1-1; no clear D gene. This CDR3 has 14 residues. V shed 5 bases and J shed 2 bases, with 12 bases lying between them. Per germline, CDR1 SGHAT and CDR2 FQDESV (reference sequence). For the CDR3, the DNA is TGTGCCAGCAGCGCCAACCGGGGTAACACTGAAGCTTTCTTT. Residues: CASSANRGNTEAFF.

CDR3 sequence: CASTLPGQGHNEQFF. The CDR3 DNA sequence: TGTGCCAGCACCCTCCCCGGACAGGGACACAATGAGCAGTTCTTC. V gene TRBV2 combines with J gene TRBJ2-1; 8 nucleotides align to TRBD1. This CDR3 is 15 amino acids long. V trimming: 7 bases; J trimming: 5 bases; junction bases outside the gene matches: 10. Germline V lookup: CDR1 SNHLY, CDR2 FYNNEI.

The chain is built from TRBV6-5 and TRBJ1-2, with a weak D call TRBD1 (6 bases). The CDR3 contains 14 residues. Germline V lookup: CDR1 MNHEY, CDR2 SVGAGI. The V gene lost 6 bases and the J gene lost 0 bases, with 11 bases spanning the gap. The CDR3 DNA reads TGTGCCAGCAGCACAGGGTTTACTAACTATGGCTACACCTTC. Translating gives CASSTGFTNYGYTF.

The J gene is TRBJ2-7, the V gene TRBV6-5, with D uncertain. This CDR3 has 14 residues. V lost 3 bases and J lost 1, with 10 bases in between. CDR1 is MNHEY and CDR2 is SVGAGI in the germline V gene. The CDR3 loop is CASSYGWGSYEQYF. For the CDR3, the DNA is TGTGCCAGCAGTTATGGTTGGGGATCCTACGAGCAGTACTTC.

The gene calls are TRBV4-1 and TRBJ1-5; D remains ambiguous. CDR3 length equals 13 residues. V was shortened by 5 bases and J by 10 bases, with 15 bases between the two germline ends. Looked up from germline, CDR1 is MGHRA and CDR2 is YSYEKL. As DNA, the CDR3 is TGCGCCAGCAGCTCCTCCCCGGATCGTCCCCAGCATTTT. Its protein product is CASSSSPDRPQHF.

This clone was detected only once. The rearrangement links TRBV2 to TRBJ2-7; TRBD1 agrees at 7 bases. CDR1 and CDR2 from the germline V gene are SNHLY and FYNNEI. This CDR3 is 15 amino acids long. V gave up 3 bases and J gave up 3 bases; unmatched junction bases: 8. Written as DNA, the CDR3 is TGTGCCAGCAGTGAGGGCCGACAGGGTATCTACGAGCAGTACTTC. Translating it yields CASSEGRQGIYEQYF.

This clone appeared a few times. The genes are TRBV4-1 and TRBJ1-3; D is ambiguous. Trimming cost V 1 base and J 0 bases, with 10 bases left between them. The CDR3 has 16 amino acids. CDR1 and CDR2 from the germline V gene are MGHRA and YSYEKL. This chain's CDR3 is CASSQALYISGNTIYF. Here the CDR3 DNA reads TGCGCCAGCAGCCAAGCTCTCTACATCTCTGGAAACACCATATATTTT.

This clone appeared a single time. V gene TRBV6-5 combines with J gene TRBJ1-4; 7 bases line up with TRBD1. The trim removed 5 bases at V and 5 bases at J, leaving 2 bases unmatched. This CDR3 comprises 13 residues. Germline V gene sequence: CDR1 MNHEY, CDR2 SVGAGI. CDR3 coding DNA: TGTGCCAGCAGTCGGACAGGAAATGAAAAACTGTTTTTT. Protein: CASSRTGNEKLFF.

The rearrangement uses TRBV6-5 and TRBJ2-7; D remains unclear. V lost 6 bases and J lost 4, with 16 bases in between. This CDR3 is 14 amino acids long. The germline gives CDR1 MNHEY, CDR2 SVGAGI. The CDR3 loop is CASSYTSTSYEQYF. The CDR3 nucleotides read TGTGCCAGCAGCTACACGTCGACGTCGTACGAGCAGTACTTC.